A selection of T cell receptor beta chains follows, all from one sample in a study of response to subunit inactivated influenza vaccine. A single record per CDR3 protein comes from TCRdb applying MiXCR to the RT-PCR reads. The sample carries 800,000 to 1,000,000 distinct CDR3 sequences, around 21% recorded once. The source was PBMCs from blood, collected 5 to 6 days after vaccination. The receptors originated from a man between 45 and 60 years old who received an inactivated influenza vaccine. Both conserved end residues are part of each CDR3. The D gene is left open where the match is weak. A row's size may be missing; if present it is once, few, many or a size class.

clone size: -
D gene: -
V gene: TRBV7-2
J gene: TRBJ2-3
CDR3 protein: CASSLNGGQGDTQYF
CDR3 DNA: TGTGCCAGCAGCTTAAATGGGGGGCAAGGGGATACGCAGTATTTT

clone size: -
D gene: -
V gene: TRBV12-3/TRBV12-4
J gene: TRBJ2-6
CDR3 protein: CASSLAPSSGANVLTF
CDR3 DNA: TGTGCCAGCAGTTTAGCCCCCAGCTCTGGGGCCAACGTCCTGACTTTC

clone size: -
D gene: TRBD1
V gene: TRBV19
J gene: TRBJ2-5
CDR3 protein: CASSFGQGTKTQYF
CDR3 DNA: TGTGCCAGTAGTTTCGGACAGGGAACTAAGACCCAGTACTTC

clone size: -
D gene: -
V gene: TRBV12-5
J gene: TRBJ2-2
CDR3 protein: CASGLVVTGNTGELFF
CDR3 DNA: TGTGCTAGTGGTTTGGTAGTGACAGGAAACACCGGGGAGCTGTTTTTT

clone size: few
D gene: -
V gene: TRBV2
J gene: TRBJ1-5
CDR3 protein: CASSELGRPQHF
CDR3 DNA: TGTGCCAGCAGCGAACTAGGGAGGCCCCAGCATTTT

clone size: few
D gene: -
V gene: TRBV20-1
J gene: TRBJ2-7
CDR3 protein: CSARGQYEQYF
CDR3 DNA: TGCAGTGCAAGAGGACAGTACGAGCAGTACTTC

clone size: few
D gene: TRBD1
V gene: TRBV12-3/TRBV12-4
J gene: TRBJ2-7
CDR3 protein: CASSLVQGVAEQYF
CDR3 DNA: TGTGCCAGCAGTTTGGTCCAGGGGGTCGCCGAGCAGTACTTC

clone size: few
D gene: -
V gene: TRBV12-3/TRBV12-4
J gene: TRBJ1-6
CDR3 protein: CASSQTIWGSYNSPLHF
CDR3 DNA: TGTGCCAGCAGTCAAACGATTTGGGGGTCCTATAATTCACCCCTCCACTTT

clone size: -
D gene: -
V gene: TRBV28
J gene: TRBJ1-1
CDR3 protein: CASSYNEDQDTEAFF
CDR3 DNA: TGTGCCAGCAGTTACAATGAGGATCAAGACACTGAAGCTTTCTTT

clone size: many
D gene: -
V gene: TRBV12-3/TRBV12-4
J gene: TRBJ2-2
CDR3 protein: CASTPGTANTGELFF
CDR3 DNA: TGTGCCAGCACCCCGGGGACGGCGAACACCGGGGAGCTGTTTTTT

clone size: -
D gene: TRBD2
V gene: TRBV20-1
J gene: TRBJ2-4
CDR3 protein: CSATRTSGSVGVKNIQYF
CDR3 DNA: TGCAGTGCTACCCGGACTAGCGGGAGTGTTGGGGTTAAAAACATTCAGTACTTC

clone size: -
D gene: TRBD1
V gene: TRBV5-6
J gene: TRBJ2-7
CDR3 protein: CASSPGTEDYEQYF
CDR3 DNA: TGTGCCAGCAGCCCCGGGACAGAGGATTACGAGCAGTACTTC

clone size: few
D gene: -
V gene: TRBV28
J gene: TRBJ1-1
CDR3 protein: CASSLRRYTEAFF
CDR3 DNA: TGTGCCAGCAGTTTACGACGATACACTGAAGCTTTCTTT

clone size: -
D gene: -
V gene: TRBV15
J gene: TRBJ1-1
CDR3 protein: CATGRLRQEGEAFF
CDR3 DNA: TGTGCCACCGGGCGCTTGAGACAAGAGGGTGAAGCTTTCTTT

clone size: few
D gene: -
V gene: TRBV7-8
J gene: TRBJ2-7
CDR3 protein: CASSPIEKLSYEQYF
CDR3 DNA: TGTGCCAGCAGCCCGATCGAGAAACTCTCCTACGAGCAGTACTTC

clone size: many
D gene: -
V gene: TRBV12-3/TRBV12-4
J gene: TRBJ2-5
CDR3 protein: CASSDPGETQYF
CDR3 DNA: TGTGCCAGCAGTGACCCAGGGGAGACCCAGTACTTC

clone size: few
D gene: TRBD2
V gene: TRBV9
J gene: TRBJ2-7
CDR3 protein: CASSVGAGGGTYEQYF
CDR3 DNA: TGTGCCAGCAGCGTAGGAGCGGGAGGGGGGACCTACGAGCAGTACTTC

clone size: -
D gene: -
V gene: TRBV6-1
J gene: TRBJ2-2
CDR3 protein: CASSAHGELFF
CDR3 DNA: TGTGCCAGCAGTGCTCACGGGGAGCTGTTTTTT

clone size: -
D gene: -
V gene: TRBV20-1
J gene: TRBJ1-6
CDR3 protein: CSAGMTGDSPLHF
CDR3 DNA: TGCAGTGCTGGGATGACAGGAGATTCACCCCTCCACTTT

clone size: -
D gene: -
V gene: TRBV12-3/TRBV12-4
J gene: TRBJ2-3
CDR3 protein: CASSLVLGFTDTQYF
CDR3 DNA: TGTGCCAGCAGTTTAGTACTTGGATTCACAGATACGCAGTATTTT

clone size: -
D gene: TRBD2
V gene: TRBV2
J gene: TRBJ2-2
CDR3 protein: CASSTSGRLGGELFF
CDR3 DNA: TGTGCCAGCAGTACTAGCGGGAGGCTTGGCGGGGAGCTGTTTTTT

clone size: few
D gene: -
V gene: TRBV7-9
J gene: TRBJ1-1
CDR3 protein: CASSRSDRRGLVTEAFF
CDR3 DNA: TGTGCCAGCAGCCGCTCCGACAGGCGGGGGTTGGTCACTGAAGCTTTCTTT

clone size: -
D gene: -
V gene: TRBV4-2
J gene: TRBJ2-7
CDR3 protein: CASSQESTGFLHEQYF
CDR3 DNA: TGTGCCAGCAGCCAAGAATCTACAGGGTTCCTCCACGAGCAGTACTTC

clone size: many
D gene: TRBD1
V gene: TRBV12-3/TRBV12-4
J gene: TRBJ2-2
CDR3 protein: CASRVTGMTGELFF
CDR3 DNA: TGTGCCAGCAGGGTGACAGGGATGACCGGGGAGCTGTTTTTT

clone size: -
D gene: TRBD2
V gene: TRBV7-2
J gene: TRBJ2-1
CDR3 protein: CASSWGSGGANEQFF
CDR3 DNA: TGTGCCAGCAGCTGGGGTAGCGGGGGGGCGAATGAGCAGTTCTTC

clone size: few
D gene: TRBD1
V gene: TRBV5-1
J gene: TRBJ2-7
CDR3 protein: CASSARQGGSAEQYF
CDR3 DNA: TGCGCCAGCAGCGCCAGACAGGGCGGATCTGCCGAGCAGTACTTC

clone size: many
D gene: TRBD1
V gene: TRBV24-1
J gene: TRBJ2-7
CDR3 protein: CATSDPTGDEQYF
CDR3 DNA: TGTGCCACCAGTGATCCTACAGGGGACGAGCAGTACTTC